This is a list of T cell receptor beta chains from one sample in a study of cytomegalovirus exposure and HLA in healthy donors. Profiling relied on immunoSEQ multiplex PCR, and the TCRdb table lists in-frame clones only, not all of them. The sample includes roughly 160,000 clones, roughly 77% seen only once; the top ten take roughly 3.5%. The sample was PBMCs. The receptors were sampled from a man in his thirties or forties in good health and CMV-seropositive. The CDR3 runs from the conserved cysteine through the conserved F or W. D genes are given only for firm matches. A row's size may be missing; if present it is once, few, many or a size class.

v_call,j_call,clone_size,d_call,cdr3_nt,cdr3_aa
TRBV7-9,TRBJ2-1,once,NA,TGTGCCAGCAGCTTAACCGGGAGCTCCTACAATGAGCAGTTCTTC,CASSLTGSSYNEQFF
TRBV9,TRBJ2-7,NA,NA,TGTGCCAGCAGCGTAGGGGGTCCAGGGGCATCCTACGAGCAGTACTTC,CASSVGGPGASYEQYF
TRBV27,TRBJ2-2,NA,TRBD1,TGTGCCAGCAGTCTGGGGACAGGTGTCGCCGGGGAGCTGTTTTTT,CASSLGTGVAGELFF
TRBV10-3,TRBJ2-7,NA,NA,TGTGCCATCAGTGTGGGAGGGGGTTCCTACGAGCAGTACTTC,CAISVGGGSYEQYF
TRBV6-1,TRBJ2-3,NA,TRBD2,TGTGCCAGCACCCGGACTAGCGGGGGGGTAGATACGCAGTATTTT,CASTRTSGGVDTQYF
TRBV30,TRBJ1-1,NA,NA,TGTGCCTGGGGGAAGACAGTGAACACTGAAGCTTTCTTT,CAWGKTVNTEAFF
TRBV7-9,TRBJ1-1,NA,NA,TGTGCCAGCAGTCCACAGGGAGACACTGAAGCTTTCTTT,CASSPQGDTEAFF
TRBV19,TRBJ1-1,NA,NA,TGTGCCAGCCAACTACCGGGACATAACACTGAAGCTTTCTTT,CASQLPGHNTEAFF
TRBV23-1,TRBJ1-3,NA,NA,TGCGCCAGCAGTCAATCCCGACAGTCTGGAAACACCATATATTTT,CASSQSRQSGNTIYF
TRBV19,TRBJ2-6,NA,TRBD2,TGTGCCAGTAGTATCACAGTAAGCGGGGGACACTCTGGGGCCAACGTCCTGACTTTC,CASSITVSGGHSGANVLTF
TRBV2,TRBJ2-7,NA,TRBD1,TGTGCCAGCAGTGAAGGGACAGGGCCCAACGAGCAGTACTTC,CASSEGTGPNEQYF
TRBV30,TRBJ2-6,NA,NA,TGTGCCTGGATCCAGGATCGGGCCAACGTCCTGACTTTC,CAWIQDRANVLTF
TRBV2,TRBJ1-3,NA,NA,TGTGCCAGCAGGGGGGACTTTGGAAACACCATATATTTT,CASRGDFGNTIYF
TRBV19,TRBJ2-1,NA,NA,TGTGCCAGTAGTACAGGACTTGCCGGAGAGCAGTTCTTC,CASSTGLAGEQFF
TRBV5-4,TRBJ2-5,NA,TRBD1,TGTGCCAGCAGCACTACCAAGACAGGGGGTTTTCAAGAGACCCAGTACTTC,CASSTTKTGGFQETQYF
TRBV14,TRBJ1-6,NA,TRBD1,TGTGCCAGCAGCCCCCGACAGGGTGTTTCACCCCTCCACTTT,CASSPRQGVSPLHF
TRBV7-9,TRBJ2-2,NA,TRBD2,TGTGCCAGCAGCTTCCAACCCGGGGGGACGAACACCGGGGAGCTGTTTTTT,CASSFQPGGTNTGELFF
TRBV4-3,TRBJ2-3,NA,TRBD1,TGCGCCAGCAGCCCAGCGAGGGGGCCCGCAGATACGCAGTATTTT,CASSPARGPADTQYF
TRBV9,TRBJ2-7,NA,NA,TGTGCCAGCAGCGTAACCGGGAGCACCTACGAGCAGTACTTC,CASSVTGSTYEQYF
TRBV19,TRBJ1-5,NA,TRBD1,TGTGCCAGTAATGCCGGGACAGCGGAGGGCCAGCCCCAGCATTTT,CASNAGTAEGQPQHF
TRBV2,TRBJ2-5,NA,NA,TGTGCCAGCAGTGGGTATAGCCTCGAGACCCAGTACTTC,CASSGYSLETQYF
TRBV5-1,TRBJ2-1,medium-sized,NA,TGCGCCAGCAGCTTGCAGGGGGAGGACAATGAGCAGTTCTTC,CASSLQGEDNEQFF
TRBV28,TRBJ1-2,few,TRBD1,TGTGCCAGCAGTTTATGGGGGACAGACAACTATGGCTACACCTTC,CASSLWGTDNYGYTF
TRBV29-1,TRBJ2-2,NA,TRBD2,TGCAGCGTTGAGGGGACTAGCGGGGGGGCAGGCACCGGGGAGCTGTTTTTT,CSVEGTSGGAGTGELFF
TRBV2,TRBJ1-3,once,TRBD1,TGTGCCAGCAGTGAGGGACAGTTAAACTCTGGAAACACCATATATTTT,CASSEGQLNSGNTIYF
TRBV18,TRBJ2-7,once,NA,TGTGCCAGCTCACCTCCACCCGTCGAGGGCGAGCAGTACTTC,CASSPPPVEGEQYF